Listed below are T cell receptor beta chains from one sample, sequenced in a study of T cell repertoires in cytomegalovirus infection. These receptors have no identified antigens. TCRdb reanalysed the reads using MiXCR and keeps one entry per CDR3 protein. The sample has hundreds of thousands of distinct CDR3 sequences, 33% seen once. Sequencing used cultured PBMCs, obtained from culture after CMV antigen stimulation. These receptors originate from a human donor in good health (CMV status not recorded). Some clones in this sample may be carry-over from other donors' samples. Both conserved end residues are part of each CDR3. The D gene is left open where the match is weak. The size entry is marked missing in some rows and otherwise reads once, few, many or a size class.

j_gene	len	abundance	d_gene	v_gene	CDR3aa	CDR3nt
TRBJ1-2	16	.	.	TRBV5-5	CASSDAWGRLGVGYTF	TGTGCCAGCAGCGATGCGTGGGGACGTCTTGGGGTCGGCTACACCTTC
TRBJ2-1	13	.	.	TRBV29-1	CSVARTEGPERVF	TGCAGCGTGGCCAGAACAGAGGGCCCCGAGCGAGTCTTC
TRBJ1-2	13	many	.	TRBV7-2	CASSLLYSGGYTF	TGTGCCAGCAGCTTATTATACTCAGGAGGCTACACCTTC
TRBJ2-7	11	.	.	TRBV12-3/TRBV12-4	CASSFGLRGYF	TGTGCCAGCAGTTTTGGATTGCGGGGGTACTTC
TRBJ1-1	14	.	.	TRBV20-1	CSAREGIMNTEAFF	TGCAGTGCTAGAGAAGGGATCATGAACACTGAAGCTTTCTTT
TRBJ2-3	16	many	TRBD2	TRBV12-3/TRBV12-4	CASRLRLAGSTDTQYF	TGTGCCAGCAGGCTTCGACTAGCGGGTAGCACAGATACGCAGTATTTT
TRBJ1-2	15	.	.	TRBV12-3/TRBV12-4	CASSQGGQINYGYTF	TGTGCCAGCAGTCAAGGAGGACAGATTAACTATGGCTACACCTTC
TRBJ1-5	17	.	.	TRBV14	CASSHLRQADSNQPQHF	TGTGCCAGCAGCCATCTCCGACAGGCAGATAGCAATCAGCCCCAGCATTTT
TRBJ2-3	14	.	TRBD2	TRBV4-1	CASSHASGGETQYF	TGCGCCAGCAGCCACGCTAGCGGGGGGGAGACGCAGTATTTT
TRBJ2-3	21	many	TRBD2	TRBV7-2	CASSLAPSTGLAALAADTQYF	TGTGCCAGCAGCTTAGCCCCCTCGACGGGACTAGCGGCGCTGGCGGCAGATACGCAGTATTTT
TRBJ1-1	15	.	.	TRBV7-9	CASSTWTAVNTEAFF	TGTGCCAGCAGCACTTGGACAGCTGTTAACACTGAAGCTTTCTTT
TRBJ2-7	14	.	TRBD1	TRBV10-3	CAIRGGTGLDEQYF	TGTGCCATCAGGGGGGGGACAGGGCTCGACGAGCAGTACTTC
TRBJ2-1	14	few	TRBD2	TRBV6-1	CASSWGGDDNEQFF	TGTGCCAGCAGTTGGGGAGGGGACGACAATGAGCAGTTCTTC
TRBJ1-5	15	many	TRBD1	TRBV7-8	CASSSMGQKYQPQHF	TGTGCCAGCAGCTCAATGGGACAGAAGTATCAGCCCCAGCATTTT
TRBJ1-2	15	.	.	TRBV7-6	CASSLGSSTDYGYTF	TGTGCCAGCAGCTTAGGCAGCTCCACCGACTATGGCTACACCTTC
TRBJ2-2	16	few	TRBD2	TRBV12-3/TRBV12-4	CASSPPASGYTGELFF	TGTGCCAGCAGCCCTCCCGCTAGCGGGTACACCGGGGAGCTGTTTTTT
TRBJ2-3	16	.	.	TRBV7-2	CASGYLTLPSTDTQYF	TGTGCCAGCGGGTATCTCACACTCCCGAGCACAGATACGCAGTATTTT
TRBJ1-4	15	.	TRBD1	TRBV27	CASSSNRGGSEKLFF	TGTGCCAGCAGTTCCAACAGGGGCGGGAGTGAAAAACTGTTTTTT
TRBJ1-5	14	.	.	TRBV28	CASSLRQLDQPQHF	TGTGCCAGCAGTTTGCGACAGTTGGATCAGCCCCAGCATTTT
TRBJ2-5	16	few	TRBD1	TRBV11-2	CASSFGTGVNQETQYF	TGTGCCAGCAGCTTTGGAACAGGGGTCAATCAAGAGACCCAGTACTTC
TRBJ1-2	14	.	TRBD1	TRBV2	CASSEQGQGSLGTF	TGTGCCAGCAGTGAACAGGGACAGGGGAGCCTTGGCACCTTC
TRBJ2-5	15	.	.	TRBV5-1	CASSRSPGSEETQYF	TGCGCCAGCAGCCGCTCCCCCGGGAGCGAAGAGACCCAGTACTTC
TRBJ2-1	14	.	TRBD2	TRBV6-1	CASGVAGGENEQFF	TGTGCCTCCGGGGTAGCGGGAGGTGAAAATGAGCAGTTCTTC
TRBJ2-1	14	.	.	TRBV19	CATEPKTRPNEQFF	TGTGCCACCGAACCTAAGACTAGGCCTAATGAGCAGTTCTTC
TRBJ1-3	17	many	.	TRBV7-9	CASSPRTEGLSGNTIYF	TGTGCCAGCAGCCCGCGCACCGAGGGACTCTCTGGAAACACCATATATTTT
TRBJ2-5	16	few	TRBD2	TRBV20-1	CSAIRGPGGVKETQYF	TGCAGTGCTATTAGGGGACCGGGGGGGGTAAAAGAGACCCAGTACTTC
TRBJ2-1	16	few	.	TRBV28	CASSSGRWGDYNEQFF	TGTGCCAGCAGTTCCGGAAGGTGGGGGGACTACAATGAGCAGTTCTTC
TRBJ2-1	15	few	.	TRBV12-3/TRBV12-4	CASANSSPRRNEQFF	TGTGCCAGCGCCAATTCAAGCCCCCGTAGGAATGAGCAGTTCTTC
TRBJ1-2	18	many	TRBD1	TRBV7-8	CASSLSARGQSSNYGYTF	TGTGCCAGCAGCTTATCTGCCCGGGGACAGTCATCGAACTATGGCTACACCTTC
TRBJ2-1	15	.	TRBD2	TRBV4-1	CASSHLAGAYNEQFF	TGCGCCAGCAGCCACTTAGCGGGCGCATACAATGAGCAGTTCTTC
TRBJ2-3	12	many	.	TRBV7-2	CASSLRQDTQYF	TGTGCCAGCAGCCTCCGACAGGATACGCAGTATTTT
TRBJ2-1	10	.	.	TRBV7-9	CASSPNEQFF	TGTGCCAGCAGCCCGAATGAGCAGTTCTTC
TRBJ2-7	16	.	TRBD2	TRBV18	CASSPPLAGAPYEQYF	TGTGCCAGCTCACCACCCCTAGCGGGAGCCCCCTACGAGCAGTACTTC
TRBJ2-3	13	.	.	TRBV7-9	CASGVGVTDTQYF	TGTGCCAGCGGGGTGGGGGTTACAGATACGCAGTATTTT
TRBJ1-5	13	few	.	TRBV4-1	CASSQGYNQPQHF	TGCGCCAGCAGCCAAGGTTATAATCAGCCCCAGCATTTT
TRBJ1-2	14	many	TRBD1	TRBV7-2	CASSLAGGAGGYTF	TGTGCCAGCAGCTTAGCAGGGGGCGCGGGCGGCTACACCTTC
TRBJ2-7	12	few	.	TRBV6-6	CASGGYSYEQYF	TGTGCCAGCGGTGGGTATTCCTACGAGCAGTACTTC
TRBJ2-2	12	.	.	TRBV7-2	CASSFGPWELFF	TGTGCCAGCAGCTTTGGACCTTGGGAGCTGTTTTTT
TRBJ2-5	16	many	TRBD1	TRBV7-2	CASSSGTGLIQETQYF	TGTGCCAGCAGCTCCGGGACAGGGTTAATCCAAGAGACCCAGTACTTC
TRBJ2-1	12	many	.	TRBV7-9	CASSGLLNEQFF	TGTGCCAGCAGCGGACTATTGAATGAGCAGTTCTTC
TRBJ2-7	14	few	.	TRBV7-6	CASSKQQGSYEQYF	TGTGCCAGCAGCAAACAGCAGGGATCCTACGAGCAGTACTTC
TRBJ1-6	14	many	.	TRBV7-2	CASSLYSRTAPLHF	TGTGCCAGCAGCTTATACAGTCGGACGGCACCCCTCCACTTT
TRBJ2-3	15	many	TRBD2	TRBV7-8	CASSFRGLARDTQYF	TGTGCCAGCAGCTTTAGGGGACTAGCAAGGGATACGCAGTATTTT
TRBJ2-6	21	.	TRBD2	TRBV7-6	CASSLGLESGGGTSGANVLTF	TGTGCCAGCAGCTTAGGGCTAGAGTCCGGCGGGGGGACCTCTGGGGCCAACGTCCTGACTTTC
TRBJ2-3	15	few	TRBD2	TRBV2	CASRGRGGRTDTQYF	TGTGCCAGTCGGGGACGGGGGGGACGCACAGATACGCAGTATTTT
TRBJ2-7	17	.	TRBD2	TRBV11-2	CASSISTGTSGSYEQYF	TGTGCCAGCAGCATATCAACCGGGACTAGCGGGTCCTACGAGCAGTACTTC
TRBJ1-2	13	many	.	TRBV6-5	CASSYRSAYGYTF	TGTGCCAGCAGTTACAGGTCAGCGTATGGCTACACCTTC
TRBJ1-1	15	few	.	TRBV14	CASSQLPGRYTEAFF	TGTGCCAGCAGCCAATTACCGGGCCGCTACACTGAAGCTTTCTTT
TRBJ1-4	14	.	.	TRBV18	CASSLASAPEKLFF	TGTGCCAGCTCACTAGCGTCTGCCCCCGAAAAACTGTTTTTT
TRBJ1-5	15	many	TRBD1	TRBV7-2	CASSLRQGGDQPQHF	TGTGCCAGCAGCTTAAGGCAGGGGGGGGATCAGCCCCAGCATTTT
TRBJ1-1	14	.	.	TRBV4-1	CASSPLGGVTEAFF	TGCGCCAGCAGCCCGCTGGGGGGGGTCACTGAAGCTTTCTTT
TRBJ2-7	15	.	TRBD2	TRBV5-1	CASSSGTSRPYEQYF	TGCGCCAGCAGCTCGGGGACTAGCCGACCCTACGAGCAGTACTTC
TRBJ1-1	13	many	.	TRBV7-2	CASSALFQDEAFF	TGTGCCAGCAGCGCCCTCTTTCAGGATGAAGCTTTCTTT
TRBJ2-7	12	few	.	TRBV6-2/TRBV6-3	CASSVFGDEQYF	TGTGCCAGCTCCGTCTTTGGGGACGAGCAGTACTTC